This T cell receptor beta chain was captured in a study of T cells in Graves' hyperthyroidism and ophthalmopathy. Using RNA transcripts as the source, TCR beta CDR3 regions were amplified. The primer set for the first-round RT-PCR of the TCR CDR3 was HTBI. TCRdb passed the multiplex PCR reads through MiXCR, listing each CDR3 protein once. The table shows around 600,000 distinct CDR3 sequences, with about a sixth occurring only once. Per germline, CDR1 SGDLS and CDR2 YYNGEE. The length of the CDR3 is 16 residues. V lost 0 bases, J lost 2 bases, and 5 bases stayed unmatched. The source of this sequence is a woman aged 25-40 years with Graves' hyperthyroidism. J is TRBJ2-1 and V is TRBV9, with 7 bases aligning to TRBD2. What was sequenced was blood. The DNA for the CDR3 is TGTGCCAGCAGCGTAGACGGCGGGAGACCCTACAATGAGCAGTTCTTC. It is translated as CASSVDGGRPYNEQFF.